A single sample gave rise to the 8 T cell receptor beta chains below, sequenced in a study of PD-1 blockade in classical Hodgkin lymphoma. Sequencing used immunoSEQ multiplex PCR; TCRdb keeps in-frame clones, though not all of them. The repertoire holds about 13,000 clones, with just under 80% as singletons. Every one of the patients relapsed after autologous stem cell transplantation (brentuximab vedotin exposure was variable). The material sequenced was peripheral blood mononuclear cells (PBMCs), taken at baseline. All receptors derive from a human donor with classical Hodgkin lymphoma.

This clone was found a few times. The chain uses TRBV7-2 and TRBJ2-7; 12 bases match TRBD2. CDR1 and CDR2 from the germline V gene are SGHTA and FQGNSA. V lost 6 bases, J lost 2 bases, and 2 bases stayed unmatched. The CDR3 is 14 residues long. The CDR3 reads CASSLAGGAYEQYF. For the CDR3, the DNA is TGTGCCAGCAGTCTAGCGGGGGGGGCCTACGAGCAGTACTTC. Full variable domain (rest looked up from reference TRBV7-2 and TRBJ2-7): GAGVSQSPSNKVTEKGKDVELRCDPISGHTALYWYRQSLGQGLEFLIYFQGNSAPDKSGLPSDRFSAERTGGSVSTLTIQRTQQEDSAVYLCASSLAGGAYEQYFGPGTRLTVT.

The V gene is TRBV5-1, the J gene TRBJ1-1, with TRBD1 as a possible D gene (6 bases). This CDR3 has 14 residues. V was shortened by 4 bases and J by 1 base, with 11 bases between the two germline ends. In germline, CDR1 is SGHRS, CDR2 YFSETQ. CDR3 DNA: TGCGCCAGCAGCCCAGGGGTTCGGAACACTGAAGCTTTCTTT. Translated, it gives CASSPGVRNTEAFF.

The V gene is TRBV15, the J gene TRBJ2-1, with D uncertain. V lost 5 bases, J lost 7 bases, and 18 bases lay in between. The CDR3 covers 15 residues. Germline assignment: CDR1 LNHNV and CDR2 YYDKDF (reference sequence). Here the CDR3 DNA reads TGTGCCACCAGCGGGATTAGTGGGCTTATGAATGAGCAGTTCTTC. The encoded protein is CATSGISGLMNEQFF.

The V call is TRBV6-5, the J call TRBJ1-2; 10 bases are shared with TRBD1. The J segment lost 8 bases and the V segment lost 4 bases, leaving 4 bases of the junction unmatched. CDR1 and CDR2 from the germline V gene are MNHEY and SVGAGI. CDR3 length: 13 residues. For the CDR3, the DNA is TGTGCCAGCAGTTTAGGACAGGGGGGAGGCTACACCTTC. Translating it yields CASSLGQGGGYTF.

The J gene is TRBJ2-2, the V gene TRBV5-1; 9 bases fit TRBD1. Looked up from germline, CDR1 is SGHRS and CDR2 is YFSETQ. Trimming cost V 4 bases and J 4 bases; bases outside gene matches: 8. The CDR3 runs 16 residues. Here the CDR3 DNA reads TGCGCCAGCAGCACGGCCGGGACAGGGATCACCGGGGAGCTGTTTTTT. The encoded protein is CASSTAGTGITGELFF.

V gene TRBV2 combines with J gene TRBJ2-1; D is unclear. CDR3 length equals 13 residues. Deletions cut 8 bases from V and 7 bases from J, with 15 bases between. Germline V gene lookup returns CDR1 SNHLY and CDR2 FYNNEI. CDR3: CASARSAWNEQFF. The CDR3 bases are TGTGCCAGCGCCCGTTCTGCATGGAATGAGCAGTTCTTC.

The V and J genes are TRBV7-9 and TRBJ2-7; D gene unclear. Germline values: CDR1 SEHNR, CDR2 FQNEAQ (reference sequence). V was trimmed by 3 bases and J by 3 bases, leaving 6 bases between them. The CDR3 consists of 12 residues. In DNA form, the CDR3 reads TGTGCCAGCAGCTTTACCGGCTACGAGCAGTACTTC. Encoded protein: CASSFTGYEQYF.

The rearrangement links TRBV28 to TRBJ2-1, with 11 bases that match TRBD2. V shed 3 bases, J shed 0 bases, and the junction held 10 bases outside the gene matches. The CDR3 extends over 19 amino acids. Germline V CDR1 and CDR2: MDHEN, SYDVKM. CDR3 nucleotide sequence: TGTGCCAGCAGTTTGTCGGTGCTAGCGGGGGGCCACTCCTACAATGAGCAGTTCTTC. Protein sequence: CASSLSVLAGGHSYNEQFF.